The entry that follows covers one T cell receptor (beta chain) sequence. Researchers isolated at least 7 million PBMCs per sample. The data originate from a study of blood T cells in healthy people across ages. Through a sample-barcoded 5' primer and a J-beta primer mix, a second PCR was run for about 6 to 12 cycles. TCRdb itself ran the 5' RACE reads through MiXCR, one entry per CDR3 protein. The table lists about 2 million distinct CDR3 sequences, 49% of them singletons. V lost 2 bases and J lost 2; bases outside the gene matches: 3. CDR1 SGHTA and CDR2 FQGNSA come from the germline V gene. This CDR3 spans 16 amino acids.

The TCR originated in a woman between 35 and 50 years old in good health. The specimen sequenced was blood. V is TRBV7-2 and J is TRBJ1-2; 12 nucleotides agree with TRBD1. The DNA for the CDR3 is TGTGCCAGCAGCTTATCGGGGACAGGGGGCAACTATGGCTACACCTTC. Encoded protein: CASSLSGTGGNYGYTF.